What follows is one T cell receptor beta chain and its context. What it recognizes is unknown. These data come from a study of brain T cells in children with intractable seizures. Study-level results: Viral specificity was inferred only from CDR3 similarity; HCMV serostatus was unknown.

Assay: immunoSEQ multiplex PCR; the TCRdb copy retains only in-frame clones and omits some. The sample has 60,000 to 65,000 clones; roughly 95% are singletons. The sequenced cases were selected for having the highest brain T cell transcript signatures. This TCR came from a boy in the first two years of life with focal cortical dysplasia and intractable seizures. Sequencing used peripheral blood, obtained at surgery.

The CDR3 loop reads CATSRDTGALNTGELFF. The DNA for the CDR3 is TGTGCCACCAGCAGAGATACGGGGGCGCTGAACACCGGGGAGCTGTTTTTT. The chain uses TRBV15 and TRBJ2-2, with D possibly called TRBD1 or TRBD2 (6 bases each). The CDR3 is 17 residues long. V dropped 0 bases and J dropped 1 base, with 12 bases sitting between them. Looked up from germline, CDR1 is LNHNV and CDR2 is YYDKDF (reference sequence).